This T cell receptor beta chain was found in a study of CD4 T cells in relation to SARS-CoV-2 and coronaviruses listed by TCRdb under 2021. Looking at the study overall: HLA restriction was mapped for shared crossreactive spike epitopes using patient-derived lymphoblastoid cell lines. The Adaptive Biotechnologies TCR-sequencing kit was used to sequence samples from a few pre-COVID donors and the naive versus memory experiments, whereas other data were Illumina-based. A different TCR-beta assay, based on Illumina, was used to sequence expansion assays from other donors in the study. At the level of individual TCR clonotypes, the study measured memory CD4+ T cell crossreactivity between SARS-CoV-2 spike protein and common cold coronavirus spike proteins. On the study overall, not on this receptor specifically: Pre-pandemic and post-infection samples were not both contributed by any donor, so tracing of the source of pre-existing responses was limited. In about 60% of donors, memory CD4+ clonotypes turned up that crossrecognized SARS-CoV-2 and at least one common cold coronavirus spike. The study was constrained by small numbers of patients and of tested TCRs. Since the crossreactivity analysis centred on spike protein, crossreactivity against other viral proteins was not assessed. Crossreactive clones showed significantly weaker SARS-CoV-2-driven expansion than monoreactive clones, consistent with antigenic imprinting. Sequencing of naive versus memory cells indicated that the assay detects memory recall responses, not primary responses primed during culture.

Deep-resolution immunoSEQ TCR-beta sequencing was performed on DNA from uncultured naive and memory CD4+ T cells. Per the authors' processing: During preprocessing, nonproductive sequences were discarded, as were any CDR3s that did not begin with C, did not end with F or W, or were shorter than 7 amino acids. Cultured and uncultured naive and memory CD4+ repertoires were searched for previously identified spike- and CEF-reactive CDR3s. CDR3 homology was quantified as pairwise Levenshtein distance, calculated with the stringdist R package after three terminal residues were trimmed from each end. Held by TCRdb, this immuneACCESS table contains in-frame sequences only and omits some clones. Under half of the omission traces to an unresolved V gene where checked; the cause of the rest is unknown. That table supplies the V and J calls and clone size; D and trimming were determined from the DNA. In all, the sample holds approximately 64,000 clones, and less than 95% of those were seen once. The biggest ten clones account for 0.14% of the sample.

CD4+ T cells from unexposed donors were collected before the COVID-19 pandemic (2011-2018). To separate naive from memory CD4+ T cells, cryopreserved PBMCs first underwent CD4 enrichment and then EasySep naive CD4+ T cell enrichment. Leukapheresis product for the unexposed donors was bought commercially. PBMCs were isolated from leukapheresis product or whole blood by Ficoll-Paque PLUS gradient centrifugation. PBMCs were either cryopreserved at -140 degrees C or used fresh in the expansion assay. The QIAamp Micro DNA Kit was used to extract genomic DNA from the CD4+ T cells. On this clone: There is no known antigen for this receptor. Base qualities are not recorded, but no much larger clone differs from it by a single base.

From a lookup of the germline V gene, CDR1 and CDR2 are SGHDN and FVKESK. The CDR3 contains 16 residues, cysteine and phenylalanine counted. Just the 48-base CDR3 DNA is kept, in frame starting at base 1. V lost 1 base and J lost 3 bases; the stretch between them is 10 bases long. Material for sequencing was naive CD4+ T cells from PBMCs. This specimen's cell subset or site label, interpreted: naive CD4+ T cells isolated by negative enrichment. The sequence was obtained from a human donor in good health. The chain is encoded by TRBV14 joined to TRBJ2-6; the D gene could be TRBD1 or TRBD2, each one agreeing over 5 bases. The CDR3 is CASSQAGRVGANVLTF. In nucleotides, the sequence is TGTGCCAGCAGCCAAGCGGGACGAGTTGGGGCCAACGTCCTGACTTTC.